This T cell receptor (beta chain) was retrieved from a study of CD8+CD57+ T cells in acquired aplastic anemia. About the study: Each DNA sample taken from sorted CD4+ and CD8+ cells came to roughly 3.5 ug on average. For CD4+ cells, healthy donors had an average of approximately 9.8 million reads. Study results and limitations: The CD8+ Simpson's diversity of patients and controls was not significantly different. Over 25 shared CD8+ CDR3s appeared highly expressed within patients' immunodominant clones.

This clonotype was seen at least ten times. Its antigen is unidentified. The CDR3 sequence is 14 residues long. CDR1 is MNHEY and CDR2 is SVGAGI in the germline V gene. V lost 4 bases and J lost 2, with 12 bases in between. The TCR beta profiling, which covered VDJ combination and CDR3 sequence, was carried out using genomic DNA as the template. TCRdb analysed the reads with MiXCR anew, one entry per CDR3 protein. The sample lists about 130,000 distinct CDR3 sequences, around 41% occurring once. The chain is built from TRBV6-5 and TRBJ2-7; TRBD1 might be the D (6 bases). The receptor was isolated from a human donor in good health, serving as a control. Material: sorted CD4+, CD8+, or CD8+CD57+ T cells (not recorded which) from PBMCs. CDR3 nucleotide sequence: TGTGCCAGCAGTTTTTACAGGGTAACCTACGAGCAGTACTTC. As protein: CASSFYRVTYEQYF.